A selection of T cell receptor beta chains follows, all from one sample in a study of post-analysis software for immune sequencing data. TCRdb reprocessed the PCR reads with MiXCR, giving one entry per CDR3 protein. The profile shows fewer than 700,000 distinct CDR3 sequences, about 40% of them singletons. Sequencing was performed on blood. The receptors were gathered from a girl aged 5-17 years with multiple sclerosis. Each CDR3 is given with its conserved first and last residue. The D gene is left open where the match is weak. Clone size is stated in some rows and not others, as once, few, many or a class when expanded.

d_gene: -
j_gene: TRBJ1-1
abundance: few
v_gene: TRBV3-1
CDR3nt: TGTGCCAGCAGCCAAGCTGGCACTGAAGCTTTCTTT
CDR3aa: CASSQAGTEAFF

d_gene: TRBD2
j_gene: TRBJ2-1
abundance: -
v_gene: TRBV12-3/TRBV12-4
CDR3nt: TGTGCCAGCAGTTCCGGGACTAGGGGCCATGAGCAGTTCTTC
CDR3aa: CASSSGTRGHEQFF

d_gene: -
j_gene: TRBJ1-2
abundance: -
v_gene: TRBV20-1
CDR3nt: TGCAGTGCTAGAGTGGGAGGGAGTTATGGCTACACCTTC
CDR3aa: CSARVGGSYGYTF

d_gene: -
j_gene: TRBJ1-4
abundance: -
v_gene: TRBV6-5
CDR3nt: TGTGCCAGCAGTTACTCGACAGGTCCAGGTGAAAAACTGTTTTTT
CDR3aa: CASSYSTGPGEKLFF

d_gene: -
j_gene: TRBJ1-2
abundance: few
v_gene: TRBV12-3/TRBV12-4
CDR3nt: TGTGCCAGCAGGGAGACAGGTTATGGCTACACCTTC
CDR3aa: CASRETGYGYTF

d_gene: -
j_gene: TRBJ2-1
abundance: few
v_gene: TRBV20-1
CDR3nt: TGCAGTGCTAGTGGGCAGGCAGTCCACAATGAGCAGTTCTTC
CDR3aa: CSASGQAVHNEQFF

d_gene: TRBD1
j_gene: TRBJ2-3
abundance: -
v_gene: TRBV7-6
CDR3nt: TGTGCCAGCAGCTTTCCTAGGACAGGGGGTGTGACGGATACGCAGTATTTT
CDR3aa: CASSFPRTGGVTDTQYF

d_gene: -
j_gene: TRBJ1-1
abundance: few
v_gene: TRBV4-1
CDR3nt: TGCGCCAGCAGCCAAAAGCAGAACACTGAAGCTTTCTTT
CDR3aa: CASSQKQNTEAFF

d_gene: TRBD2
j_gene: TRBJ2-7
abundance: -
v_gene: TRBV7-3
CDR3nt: TGTGCCAGCAGCCGGGGGGGGAGTCGAAACGAGCAGTACTTC
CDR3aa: CASSRGGSRNEQYF

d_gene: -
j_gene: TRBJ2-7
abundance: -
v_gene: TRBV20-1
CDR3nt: TGCAGTGCGAGATCTCAGAAGCGGGCCAGCTCCTACGAGCAGTACTTC
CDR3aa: CSARSQKRASSYEQYF

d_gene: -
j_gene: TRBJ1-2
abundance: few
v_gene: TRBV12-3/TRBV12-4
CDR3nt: TGTGCCAGCAGCCCCATGGTGGGAGTCAACTATGGCTACACCTTC
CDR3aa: CASSPMVGVNYGYTF

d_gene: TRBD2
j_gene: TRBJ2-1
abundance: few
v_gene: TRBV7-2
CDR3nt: TGTGCCAGCACCGGAGCGGGAAGGATTAATGAGCAGTTCTTC
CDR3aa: CASTGAGRINEQFF

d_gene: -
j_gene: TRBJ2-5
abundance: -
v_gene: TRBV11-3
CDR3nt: TGTGCCAGCAGCTTACCGTCAGCTCAAGAGACCCAGTACTTC
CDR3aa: CASSLPSAQETQYF

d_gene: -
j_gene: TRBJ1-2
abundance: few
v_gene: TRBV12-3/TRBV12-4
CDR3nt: TGTGCCAGCAGTTTGATACAGGGAGTTAACTATGGCTACACCTTC
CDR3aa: CASSLIQGVNYGYTF

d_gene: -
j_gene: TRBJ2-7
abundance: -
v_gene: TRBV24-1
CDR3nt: TGTGCCACCAGTGATTCTAGGACTGGTTCCTACGAGCAGTACTTC
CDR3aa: CATSDSRTGSYEQYF

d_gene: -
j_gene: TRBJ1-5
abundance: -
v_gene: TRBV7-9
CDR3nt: TGTGCCAGCAGCCCGAATCAGCCCCAGCATTTT
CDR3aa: CASSPNQPQHF

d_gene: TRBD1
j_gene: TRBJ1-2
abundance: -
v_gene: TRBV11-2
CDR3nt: TGTGCCAGCATCCCGGGGACAGCAAGAAACTATGGCTACACCTTC
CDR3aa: CASIPGTARNYGYTF

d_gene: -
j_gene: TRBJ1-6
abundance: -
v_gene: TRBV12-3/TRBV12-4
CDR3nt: TGTGCCAGCAGTTCCTCCCCGGCACCCCTCCACTTT
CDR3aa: CASSSSPAPLHF